Shown below are 9 T cell receptor beta chains from a single sample sequenced in a study of blood T cell repertoires in COVID-19. Clones were read by immunoSEQ multiplex PCR, and TCRdb kept only the in-frame ones, dropping some. Among approximately 140,000 clones listed, more than 70% were seen once. The material sequenced was peripheral blood. Receptors originate from a man between 60 and 75 years old with acute or convalescent COVID-19.

The chain is built from TRBV5-8 and TRBJ2-3; a weak D match, TRBD1 (6 bases). V lost 4 bases and J lost 2, with 14 bases in between. CDR1 SGHTS and CDR2 YDEGEE come from the germline V gene. The CDR3 runs to 15 residues. CDR3 coding DNA: TGTGCCAGCAGCCCACAGGGCCACGACACAGATACGCAGTATTTT. Amino acids: CASSPQGHDTDTQYF. Supplemented by reference TRBV5-8 and TRBJ2-3, the full variable domain reads EAGVTQSPTHLIKTRGQQATLRCSPISGHTSVYWYQQALGLGLQFLLWYDEGEERNRGNFPPRFSGRQFPNYSSELNVNALELEDSALYLCASSPQGHDTDTQYFGPGTRLTVL.

The chain is built from TRBV19 and TRBJ2-2; TRBD2 aligns across 13 bases. The CDR3 is 17 amino acids. V was clipped by 4 bases and J by 0 bases; unmatched bases: 2. Germline lookup yields CDR1 LNHDA and CDR2 SQIVND (reference sequence). The CDR3 region is CASSRTSGGTNTGELFF. For the CDR3, the DNA is TGTGCCAGTAGTAGGACTAGCGGGGGAACGAACACCGGGGAGCTGTTTTTT.

The table lists this clone with a few counts. J is TRBJ1-2 and V is TRBV25-1, with 8 bases matching TRBD1. The junction had 7 bases not matched to a gene; V was cut back by 4 bases and J by 3 bases. There are 15 residues in the CDR3. The V gene's germline CDR1 is MGHDK and CDR2 SYGVNS. CDR3 residues: CASSGDRGKDYGYTF. The CDR3 DNA follows: TGTGCCAGCAGTGGAGACAGGGGTAAAGACTATGGCTACACCTTC.

This chain links TRBV6-6 with TRBJ2-6; 7 bases agree with TRBD1. The V gene end was trimmed by 6 bases and the J gene end by 1 base; junction bases not matched to a gene: 3. In germline, CDR1 is MNHNY, CDR2 SVGAGI (reference sequence). The CDR3 is made up of 15 amino acids. The CDR3 DNA sequence: TGTGCCAGCAGATCGACAGGGTCTGGGGCCAACGTCCTGACTTTC. It encodes CASRSTGSGANVLTF.

The chain employs TRBV7-3 and TRBJ2-1; 10 bases agree with TRBD1. Per germline, CDR1 SGHTA and CDR2 FQGTGA. This CDR3 comprises 15 residues. Trimming cost V 4 bases and J 3 bases; bases outside gene matches: 3. The CDR3 region is CASSSGTGVYNEQFF. CDR3 in DNA: TGTGCCAGCAGCTCAGGGACAGGGGTCTACAATGAGCAGTTCTTC.

The chain links TRBV5-1 to TRBJ1-4, with a tentative D call TRBD1 (5 bases). CDR1 SGHRS and CDR2 YFSETQ come from the germline V gene. V was cut by 2 bases and J by 3 bases, with 11 bases left in between. This CDR3 spans 15 amino acids. CDR3 region: CASSFAGRSNEKLFF. The CDR3 DNA is TGCGCCAGCAGCTTCGCAGGGAGGTCTAATGAAAAACTGTTTTTT.

CDR3 bases: TGTGCCAGCAGTTGGACAGCCCTTAACAATGAGCAGTTCTTC. This sequence encodes CASSWTALNNEQFF. The V gene is TRBV6-2 or TRBV6-3, the J gene TRBJ2-1; D might be TRBD1 (6 bases). The V end was cut by 4 bases, the J end by 5 bases, with 12 bases between. The V gene's germline CDR1 is MNHEY and CDR2 SVGEGT. The CDR3 is 14 residues long.

This clone was observed once. The V gene is TRBV4-1, the J gene TRBJ1-5; D perhaps matches TRBD1 (5 bases). Germline V gene lookup returns CDR1 MGHRA and CDR2 YSYEKL. The CDR3 consists of 17 residues. The ends were cut back, 0 bases at V and 5 bases at J, with 17 bases in the middle. The CDR3: CASSQDLARDLHQPQHF. The DNA of the CDR3 is TGCGCCAGCAGCCAAGATTTGGCAAGGGACTTACATCAGCCCCAGCATTTT.

There are a few counts of this clone. The rearrangement links TRBV18 to TRBJ1-6; D gene uncertain. From germline, CDR1 is KGHSH and CDR2 LQKENI. V lost 3 bases and J lost 5, with 11 bases in between. The CDR3 is 15 amino acids. CDR3 nucleotide sequence: TGTGCCAGCTCACCGCGAGGGCTCGATAATTCACCCCTCCACTTT. It encodes CASSPRGLDNSPLHF.